Each of the 8 T cell receptor beta chains below was sequenced from the same sample in a study of T cell responses to AZD1222 COVID-19 vaccine. Measured with immunoSEQ multiplex PCR; TCRdb has only the in-frame clones, and not every one. The table shows 150,000 to 160,000 clones, with 88% occurring only once. Sequencing used peripheral blood, obtained on day 0 of AZD1222 vaccination. Receptors were obtained from an adult in good health.

The chain uses TRBV27 and TRBJ1-2; tentative D call: TRBD1 (6 bases). This CDR3 comprises 15 residues. Germline CDR1 is MNHEY and CDR2 is SMNVEV (reference sequence). Trimming took 3 bases from V and 0 from J, leaving 11 bases between them. The CDR3 region is CASSLTRTANYGYTF. In DNA form, the CDR3 reads TGTGCCAGCAGTTTGACTAGGACAGCTAACTATGGCTACACCTTC.

V and J are TRBV6-2 or TRBV6-3 and TRBJ2-7; 9 bases are a match to TRBD2. The ends lost 7 bases at V and 5 bases at J; junction bases unmatched: 12. The CDR3 runs to 15 residues. Germline CDR1 is MNHEY and CDR2 is SVGEGT. For the CDR3, the DNA is TGTGCCAGCATCCCCTCGGGCGGGGGGGCCCACGAGCAGTACTTC. This translates into CASIPSGGGAHEQYF.

The genes are TRBV20-1 and TRBJ2-1; TRBD1 is a possible D gene (6 bases). V lost 3 bases and J 7 bases, leaving 13 bases between the germline ends. Germline V gives CDR1 DFQATT, CDR2 SNEGSKA (reference sequence). The CDR3 contains 13 residues. The CDR3 spells CSASGTGLNEQFF. DNA for the CDR3: TGCAGTGCTAGTGGAACAGGGTTAAATGAGCAGTTCTTC.

The DNA of the CDR3 is TGTGCCAGCAGCTTGTCGGCTGCGGATTTCAATGGCTACACCTTC. This translates into CASSLSAADFNGYTF. This rearrangement joins TRBV7-2 to TRBJ1-2; no definite D call. Germline V gene data show CDR1 as SGHTA and CDR2 as FQGNSA. V lost 3 bases to trimming and J lost 6 bases, with 17 bases between them. This CDR3 is 15 amino acids long.

The chain combines TRBV3-1 (or the pseudogene TRBV3-2) with TRBJ2-7, with 11 bases lining up with TRBD2. Trimming took 1 base from V and 2 from J; bases not matched to a gene: 10. CDR1 and CDR2 from the germline V gene are LGHDT and YNNKEL (reference sequence). This CDR3 is built from 18 residues. Here the CDR3 DNA reads TGTGCCAGCAGCCAAGGCCCTAGCGGGGGGTCATACCCCTACGAGCAGTACTTC. This codes for CASSQGPSGGSYPYEQYF.

This chain connects TRBV3-1 (or the pseudogene TRBV3-2) to TRBJ2-7; D is perhaps TRBD1 or TRBD2 (5 bases each). This CDR3 region has 14 residues. Per germline, CDR1 LGHDT and CDR2 YNNKEL (reference sequence). Trimming stripped 2 bases from V and 5 bases from J, with 13 bases between. The CDR3 protein is CASSQKGDGDEQYF. The CDR3 nucleotides read TGTGCCAGCAGCCAAAAAGGGGACGGGGACGAGCAGTACTTC.

This clone was observed a handful of times. This chain links TRBV1 with TRBJ2-2; the DNA was not used to check the table's D call, TRBD2. TRBV1 is a pseudogene locus. This CDR3 is built from 15 residues. The CDR3 region is CTSTGGGGNTGELFF. The CDR3 region has the DNA TGCACCAGCACCGGGGGAGGGGGGAACACCGGGGAGCTGTTTTTT.

In nucleotides, the CDR3 is TGTGCCATCAGTGAGTCGGACAGCCCAGGGGGCTACACCTTC. It translates to CAISESDSPGGYTF. The gene calls are TRBV10-3 and TRBJ1-2; a possible D gene is TRBD1 (6 bases). The V end was cut by 0 bases, the J end by 8 bases, with 13 bases between. The germline V gene has CDR1 ENHRY and CDR2 SYGVKD. The CDR3 is 14 residues long.